This TCR beta chain was captured in a study of Ad26.COV2.S vaccination and SARS-CoV-2 variants. About the research overall: Doses of Ad26.COV2.S were injected into muscle once or twice, 56 days apart. Points from the study as a whole: Comparable non-spike TCR breadth was observed in vaccine and placebo recipients. TCR breadth and depth analyses may have underestimated total T cell responses.

TCRdb keeps only in-frame clones here, not all; method: immunoSEQ multiplex PCR. The sample has roughly 300,000 clones, 75% to 90% seen once. This sample's treatment: some 20 received Ad26.COV2.S at low or high dose, single or two shots; 5 received placebo; per-sample allocation not given. Following the first vaccine or placebo injection, samples were taken on day 63. Germline loops: CDR1 SGDLS, CDR2 YYNGEE. There are 15 residues in the CDR3. Trimming at V came to 0 bases and at J to 7 bases, leaving 5 bases not matched to a gene. Comment on this clone: No antigen is known for it.

The clonotype originates from a person aged 18-65 years who received the Ad26.COV2.S COVID-19 vaccine or a placebo. This sample comprised peripheral blood, obtained in a trial of Ad26.COV2.S vaccine versus placebo. The genes are TRBV9 and TRBJ2-1; 9 bases align to TRBD2. This CDR3 reads CASSVGSGGYNEQFF. CDR3 nucleotides: TGTGCCAGCAGCGTAGGAAGCGGGGGGTATAATGAGCAGTTCTTC. Full variable domain (outside the CDR3, taken from reference TRBV9 and TRBJ2-1): DSGVTQTPKHLITATGQRVTLRCSPRSGDLSVYWYQQSLDQGLQFLIQYYNGEERAKGNILERFSAQQFPDLHSELNLSSLELGDSALYFCASSVGSGGYNEQFFGPGTRLTVL.